This T cell receptor (beta chain) was identified in a study of T-cell memory formation after mild COVID-19. At the level of the study: Clustering of TCRs was largely donor specific. Regarding the study as a whole: Chiefly within CM and EM were the contracting CD4+ clones; CD8+ ones were within EMRA. Clones that shrank (day 15 to 85) were balanced CD4/CD8, whereas later expanders leaned CD4+. Pre-infection memory contained some responding clones, which suggested that cross-reactive memory had joined.

TCRdb independently ran MiXCR on the 5' RACE reads; one entry per CDR3 protein. Of over 250,000 distinct CDR3 sequences listed, roughly 15% are singletons. Trimming pared 3 bases from V and 3 bases from J, leaving 9 bases between. The germline CDR1 and CDR2 sequences are PRHDT and FYEKMQ (reference sequence). This CDR3 has 13 residues. In this sample, this clonotype turned up a few times. The antigen remains unidentified. The sequenced sample consisted of PBMCs or a T cell subset sorted from them (not recorded which). This receptor was taken from a man aged 18 to 29 who had mild COVID-19 (a few samples of this study predate the infection). Cell type and time point are not known. This chain joins TRBV13 and TRBJ2-7; D perhaps matches TRBD1 (6 bases). CDR3 sequence: CASSLQGIYEQYV. DNA of the CDR3: TGTGCCAGCAGCTTGCAGGGGATCTACGAGCAGTACGTC.